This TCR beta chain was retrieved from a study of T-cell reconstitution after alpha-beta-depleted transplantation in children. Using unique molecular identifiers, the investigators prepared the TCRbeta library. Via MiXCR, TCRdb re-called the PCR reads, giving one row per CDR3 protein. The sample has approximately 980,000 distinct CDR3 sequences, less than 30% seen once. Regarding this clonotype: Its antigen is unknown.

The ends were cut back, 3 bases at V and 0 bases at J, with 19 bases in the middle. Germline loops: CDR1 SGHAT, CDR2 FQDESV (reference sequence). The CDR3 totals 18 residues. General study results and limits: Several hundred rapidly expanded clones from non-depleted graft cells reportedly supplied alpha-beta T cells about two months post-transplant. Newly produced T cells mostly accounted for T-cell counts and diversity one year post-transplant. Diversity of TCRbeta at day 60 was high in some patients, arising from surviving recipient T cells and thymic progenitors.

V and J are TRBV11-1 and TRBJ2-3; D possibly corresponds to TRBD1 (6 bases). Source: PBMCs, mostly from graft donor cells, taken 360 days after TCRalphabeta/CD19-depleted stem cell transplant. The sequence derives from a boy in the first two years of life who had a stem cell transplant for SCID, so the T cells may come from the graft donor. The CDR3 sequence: CASSFQPLHTGSTDTQYF. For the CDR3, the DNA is TGTGCCAGCAGCTTTCAACCTTTACATACAGGGAGCACAGATACGCAGTATTTT.